These T cell receptor beta chains were read from a single sample in a study of blood T cell repertoires in COVID-19. Sequencing was performed with immunoSEQ multiplex PCR; in TCRdb, only in-frame clones are kept and a portion is missing. The table has 120,000 or so clones, 86% seen once; the top ten hold roughly 7.9%. The sample comprised peripheral blood. The receptors here all came from a man aged 65-85 years who had recovered from COVID-19. Each CDR3 is given with its conserved first and last residue. The D gene is left open where the match is weak. The size field is filled for only some rows; it gives once, few, many or a size class.

V gene	D gene	clone size	J gene	CDR3 DNA	CDR3 protein
TRBV5-1	NA	NA	TRBJ1-1	TGCGCCAGCAGCCCCAGACGGCTTCTGGGGAGTGAAGCTTTCTTT	CASSPRRLLGSEAFF
TRBV5-1	NA	NA	TRBJ2-2	TGCGCCAGCAGCTTGGAAGGCAGGGCGAACACCGGGGAGCTGTTTTTT	CASSLEGRANTGELFF
TRBV24-1	TRBD1	NA	TRBJ1-2	TGTGCCACCAGTGGAAACAGGGGGCTTTATGGCTACACCTTC	CATSGNRGLYGYTF
TRBV6-5	TRBD1	once	TRBJ2-7	TGTGCCAGCAGGGAGAGGGGGCCTTACGAGCAGTACTTC	CASRERGPYEQYF
TRBV13	NA	NA	TRBJ1-4	TGTGCCAGCAGCTCCCGCCTCCTCGAGCGGTCTAATGAAAAACTGTTTTTT	CASSSRLLERSNEKLFF
TRBV19	TRBD2	NA	TRBJ2-7	TGTGCCAGTAGTAGCCGGACTAGACTAGCCTACGAGCAGTACTTC	CASSSRTRLAYEQYF
TRBV4-3	NA	NA	TRBJ1-5	TGCGCCAGCAGCCTTACCGGACGGGGTCAGCCCCAGCATTTT	CASSLTGRGQPQHF
TRBV28	NA	NA	TRBJ2-2	TGTGCCAGCAGCCCTGCAGGGGGAGGCGTCGGGGAGCTGTTTTTT	CASSPAGGGVGELFF
TRBV7-9	TRBD1	once	TRBJ1-5	TGTGCCAGCAGCCAGGACAGGGGCCCACTTAGCAATCAGCCCCAGCATTTT	CASSQDRGPLSNQPQHF
TRBV5-1	NA	NA	TRBJ2-3	TGCGCCAGCAGCTTCAGCGGGCCCACAGAATCGCAGTATTTT	CASSFSGPTESQYF
TRBV25-1	NA	NA	TRBJ2-3	TGTGCCAGCAGTGCGACTAGACTCACAGATACGCAGTATTTT	CASSATRLTDTQYF
TRBV10-3	TRBD2	NA	TRBJ2-1	TGTGCCATCAGTGACTATAGCGGGGGGGGAGGCTCCTACAATGAGCAGTTCTTC	CAISDYSGGGGSYNEQFF